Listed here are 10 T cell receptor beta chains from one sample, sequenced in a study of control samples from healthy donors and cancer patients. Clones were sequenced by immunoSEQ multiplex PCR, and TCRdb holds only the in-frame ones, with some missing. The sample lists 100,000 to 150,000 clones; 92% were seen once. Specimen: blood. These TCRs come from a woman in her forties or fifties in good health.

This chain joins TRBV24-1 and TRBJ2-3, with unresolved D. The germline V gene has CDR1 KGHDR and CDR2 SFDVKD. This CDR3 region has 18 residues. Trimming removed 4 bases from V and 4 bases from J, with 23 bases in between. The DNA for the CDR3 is TGTGCCACCAGTGACCCGTTCGAGCGTGGCCAGAGAGCAGATACGCAGTATTTT. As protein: CATSDPFERGQRADTQYF.

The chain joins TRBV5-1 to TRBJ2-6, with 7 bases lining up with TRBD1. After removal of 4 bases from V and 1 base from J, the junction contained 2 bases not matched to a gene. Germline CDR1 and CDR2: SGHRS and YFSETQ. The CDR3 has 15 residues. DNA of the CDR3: TGCGCCAGCAGCCCGACAGGGTCTGGGGCCAACGTCCTGACTTTC. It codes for CASSPTGSGANVLTF.

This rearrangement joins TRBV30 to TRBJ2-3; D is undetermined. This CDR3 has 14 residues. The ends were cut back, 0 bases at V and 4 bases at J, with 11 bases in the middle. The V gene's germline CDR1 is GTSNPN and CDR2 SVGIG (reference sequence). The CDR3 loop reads CAWSVMFSSDTQYF. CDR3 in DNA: TGTGCCTGGAGTGTGATGTTTTCGTCAGATACGCAGTATTTT.

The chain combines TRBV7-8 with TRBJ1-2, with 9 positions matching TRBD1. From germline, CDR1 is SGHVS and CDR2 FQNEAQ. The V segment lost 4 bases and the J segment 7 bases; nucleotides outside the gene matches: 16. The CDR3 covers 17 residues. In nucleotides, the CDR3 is TGTGCCAGCAGCTACCGTTCGGGCCGGGACAGGGACGGTGGCTACACCTTC. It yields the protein CASSYRSGRDRDGGYTF.

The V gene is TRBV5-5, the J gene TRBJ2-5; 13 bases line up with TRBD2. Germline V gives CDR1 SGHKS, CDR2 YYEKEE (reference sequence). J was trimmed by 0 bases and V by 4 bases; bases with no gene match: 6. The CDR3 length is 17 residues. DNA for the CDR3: TGTGCCAGCAGCCCGGGACTAGCGGGACGGTACCAAGAGACCCAGTACTTC. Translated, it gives CASSPGLAGRYQETQYF.

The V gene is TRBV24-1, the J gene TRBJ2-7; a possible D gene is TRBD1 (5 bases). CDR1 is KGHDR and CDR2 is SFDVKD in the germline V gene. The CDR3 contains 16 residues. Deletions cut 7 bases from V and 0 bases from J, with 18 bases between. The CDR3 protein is CATRCPGKDNSYEQYF. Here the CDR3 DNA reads TGTGCCACCAGATGTCCTGGAAAGGACAACTCCTACGAGCAGTACTTC.

The DNA of the CDR3 is TGCGCCAGCAGCTTGGAGCGGGGGAGCCAAGAGACCCAGTACTTC. Translated: CASSLERGSQETQYF. The chain uses TRBV5-1 and TRBJ2-5; 8 nucleotides agree with TRBD2. Unmatched junction bases numbered 2, after V lost 0 bases and J lost 1 base. Germline assignment: CDR1 SGHRS and CDR2 YFSETQ. This CDR3 is 15 amino acids long.

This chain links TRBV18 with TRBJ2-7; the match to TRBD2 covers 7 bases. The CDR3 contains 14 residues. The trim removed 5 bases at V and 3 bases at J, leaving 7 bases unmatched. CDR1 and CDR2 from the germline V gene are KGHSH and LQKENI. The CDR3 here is CASSSGTNFYEQYF. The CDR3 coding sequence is TGTGCCAGCTCATCCGGGACTAACTTCTACGAGCAGTACTTC.

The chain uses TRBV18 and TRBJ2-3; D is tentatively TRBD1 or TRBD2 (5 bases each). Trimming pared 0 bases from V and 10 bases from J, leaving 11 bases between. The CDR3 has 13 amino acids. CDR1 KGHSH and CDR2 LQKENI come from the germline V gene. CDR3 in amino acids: CASSPPIQGAQYF. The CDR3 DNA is TGTGCCAGCTCACCACCGATTCAGGGAGCGCAGTATTTT.

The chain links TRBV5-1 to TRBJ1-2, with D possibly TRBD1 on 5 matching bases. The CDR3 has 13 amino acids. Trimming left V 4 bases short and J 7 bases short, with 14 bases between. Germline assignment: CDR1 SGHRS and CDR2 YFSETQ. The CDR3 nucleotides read TGCGCCAGCAGCCCCAGCCAGGGTAGTGGCTACACCTTC. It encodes CASSPSQGSGYTF.